The rows below give T cell receptor beta chains drawn from one sample of a study of PD-1 blockade in classical Hodgkin lymphoma. Sequenced by immunoSEQ multiplex PCR; TCRdb stores in-frame clones only, minus some. The sample carries around 65,000 clones, about 91% recorded once. The sample in question was peripheral blood mononuclear cells (PBMCs), obtained at baseline. These receptors were obtained from a human donor with classical Hodgkin lymphoma. The CDR3 runs from the conserved cysteine through the conserved F or W. The D gene is left open where the match is weak. A clone size is listed for some rows: how often the clone was seen (once, few, many), or a class if it is expanded.

abundance: .; j_gene: TRBJ1-3; d_gene: .; v_gene: TRBV29-1; CDR3aa: CSVGVGPSGNTIYF; CDR3nt: TGCAGCGTTGGTGTGGGCCCCTCTGGAAACACCATATATTTT
abundance: .; j_gene: TRBJ1-1; d_gene: .; v_gene: TRBV4-3; CDR3aa: CASSQGGYTEAFF; CDR3nt: TGCGCCAGCAGCCAAGGAGGTTACACTGAAGCTTTCTTT
abundance: .; j_gene: TRBJ2-1; d_gene: .; v_gene: TRBV18; CDR3aa: CASLTRASSYNEQFF; CDR3nt: TGTGCCAGCTTGACCAGGGCGAGCTCCTACAATGAGCAGTTCTTC
abundance: .; j_gene: TRBJ1-5; d_gene: .; v_gene: TRBV28; CDR3aa: CASSVERGIAQPQHF; CDR3nt: TGTGCCAGCAGCGTAGAGCGAGGGATTGCTCAGCCCCAGCATTTT
abundance: .; j_gene: TRBJ2-7; d_gene: .; v_gene: TRBV5-1; CDR3aa: CASSLATGSYEQYF; CDR3nt: TGCGCCAGCAGCTTGGCGACCGGCTCCTACGAGCAGTACTTC
abundance: .; j_gene: TRBJ1-5; d_gene: .; v_gene: TRBV6-5; CDR3aa: CASSSRGLRQPQHF; CDR3nt: TGTGCCAGCAGTTCCAGGGGCTTGCGTCAGCCCCAGCATTTT
abundance: .; j_gene: TRBJ1-1; d_gene: .; v_gene: TRBV30; CDR3aa: CAWGETTEAFF; CDR3nt: TGTGCCTGGGGGGAGACCACTGAAGCTTTCTTT
abundance: .; j_gene: TRBJ2-5; d_gene: TRBD2; v_gene: TRBV11-3; CDR3aa: CASSPSGGLQETQYF; CDR3nt: TGTGCCAGCAGCCCTAGCGGGGGATTACAAGAGACCCAGTACTTC
abundance: .; j_gene: TRBJ2-3; d_gene: TRBD2; v_gene: TRBV19; CDR3aa: CASFGAGEWGTDTQYF; CDR3nt: TGTGCCAGTTTCGGAGCGGGGGAATGGGGCACAGATACGCAGTATTTT
abundance: .; j_gene: TRBJ2-1; d_gene: .; v_gene: TRBV5-1; CDR3aa: CASSQIRDGNNEQFF; CDR3nt: TGCGCCAGCAGCCAAATCCGGGACGGTAACAATGAGCAGTTCTTC
abundance: .; j_gene: TRBJ2-5; d_gene: .; v_gene: TRBV6-5; CDR3aa: CASSYSRGTETQYF; CDR3nt: TGTGCCAGCAGTTACTCAAGGGGGACAGAGACCCAGTACTTC
abundance: few; j_gene: TRBJ2-7; d_gene: TRBD1; v_gene: TRBV29-1; CDR3aa: CSVEWDRSYEQYF; CDR3nt: TGCAGCGTTGAATGGGACAGGTCCTACGAGCAGTACTTC
abundance: .; j_gene: TRBJ1-3; d_gene: .; v_gene: TRBV28; CDR3aa: CASSPGSSGNTIYF; CDR3nt: TGTGCCAGCAGTCCAGGGAGCTCTGGAAACACCATATATTTT
abundance: .; j_gene: TRBJ2-1; d_gene: TRBD1; v_gene: TRBV27; CDR3aa: CASSLTGQGRNEQFF; CDR3nt: TGTGCCAGCAGCCTCACCGGACAGGGTAGGAATGAGCAGTTCTTC
abundance: .; j_gene: TRBJ1-3; d_gene: .; v_gene: TRBV6-5; CDR3aa: CASRTGSGNTIYF; CDR3nt: TGTGCCAGCAGAACAGGGTCCGGAAACACCATATATTTT
abundance: .; j_gene: TRBJ2-5; d_gene: .; v_gene: TRBV7-8; CDR3aa: CASSDLTGRETQYF; CDR3nt: TGTGCCAGCAGCGACCTGACAGGGAGGGAGACCCAGTACTTC
abundance: .; j_gene: TRBJ1-2; d_gene: TRBD1; v_gene: TRBV7-9; CDR3aa: CASSLGQGASGYTF; CDR3nt: TGTGCCAGCAGCTTAGGACAGGGGGCGAGCGGCTACACCTTC
abundance: .; j_gene: TRBJ1-5; d_gene: .; v_gene: TRBV27; CDR3aa: CATSGGNQPQHF; CDR3nt: TGTGCCACCTCCGGGGGGAATCAGCCCCAGCATTTT
abundance: .; j_gene: TRBJ2-3; d_gene: TRBD2; v_gene: TRBV7-2; CDR3aa: CASSLKTSGGTDTQYF; CDR3nt: TGTGCCAGCAGCTTAAAGACTAGCGGGGGAACAGATACGCAGTATTTT
abundance: .; j_gene: TRBJ2-7; d_gene: .; v_gene: TRBV27; CDR3aa: CASSFFAGDEQYF; CDR3nt: TGTGCCAGCAGTTTCTTTGCAGGGGACGAGCAGTACTTC
abundance: .; j_gene: TRBJ1-6; d_gene: .; v_gene: TRBV2; CDR3aa: CASSAPSVSPHPLF; CDR3nt: TGTGCCAGCAGTGCCCCCTCGGTTAGCCCCCATCCCCTTTTT
abundance: .; j_gene: TRBJ1-3; d_gene: .; v_gene: TRBV18; CDR3aa: CASSRRLEQGNTIYF; CDR3nt: TGTGCCAGCTCACGCCGCCTAGAACAGGGAAACACCATATATTTT
abundance: once; j_gene: TRBJ2-7; d_gene: .; v_gene: TRBV15; CDR3aa: CATSRDWAPTYEQYF; CDR3nt: TGTGCCACCAGCAGAGACTGGGCTCCTACCTACGAGCAGTACTTC
abundance: .; j_gene: TRBJ1-1; d_gene: TRBD1; v_gene: TRBV5-1; CDR3aa: CASQLKIGQGTEAFF; CDR3nt: TGCGCCTCCCAACTTAAGATAGGACAGGGGACTGAAGCTTTCTTT
abundance: .; j_gene: TRBJ1-4; d_gene: TRBD1; v_gene: TRBV7-2; CDR3aa: CASSSQTGTADEKLFF; CDR3nt: TGTGCCAGCAGCTCGCAAACCGGGACAGCTGATGAAAAACTGTTTTTT
abundance: .; j_gene: TRBJ2-7; d_gene: TRBD1; v_gene: TRBV15; CDR3aa: CATSRDRQGPSYEQYF; CDR3nt: TGTGCCACCAGCAGAGATCGACAGGGGCCTTCCTACGAGCAGTACTTC
abundance: once; j_gene: TRBJ1-3; d_gene: .; v_gene: TRBV19; CDR3aa: CASSDPTETTGNTIYF; CDR3nt: TGTGCCAGTAGTGACCCGACAGAGACAACTGGAAACACCATATATTTT
abundance: .; j_gene: TRBJ1-6; d_gene: TRBD1; v_gene: TRBV7-9; CDR3aa: CASSLGTGETPLHF; CDR3nt: TGTGCCAGCAGCCTCGGGACAGGGGAAACACCCCTCCACTTT
abundance: .; j_gene: TRBJ1-3; d_gene: .; v_gene: TRBV5-1; CDR3aa: CASLPGTGSGNTIYF; CDR3nt: TGCGCCAGCCTACCCGGGACCGGGAGTGGAAACACCATATATTTT
abundance: .; j_gene: TRBJ2-1; d_gene: .; v_gene: TRBV7-3; CDR3aa: CASSLGRNNEQFF; CDR3nt: TGTGCCAGCAGCTTAGGACGGAACAATGAGCAGTTCTTC
abundance: .; j_gene: TRBJ1-5; d_gene: .; v_gene: TRBV5-6; CDR3aa: CASSLEHTQPQHF; CDR3nt: TGTGCCAGCAGCTTGGAACACACTCAGCCCCAGCATTTT
abundance: few; j_gene: TRBJ1-2; d_gene: .; v_gene: TRBV27; CDR3aa: CASLGSFGYTF; CDR3nt: TGTGCCAGCCTCGGGTCGTTTGGCTACACCTTC
abundance: .; j_gene: TRBJ2-1; d_gene: TRBD2; v_gene: TRBV11-1; CDR3aa: CASSLDGGVNNEQFF; CDR3nt: TGTGCCAGCAGCTTGGACGGGGGGGTAAACAATGAGCAGTTCTTC